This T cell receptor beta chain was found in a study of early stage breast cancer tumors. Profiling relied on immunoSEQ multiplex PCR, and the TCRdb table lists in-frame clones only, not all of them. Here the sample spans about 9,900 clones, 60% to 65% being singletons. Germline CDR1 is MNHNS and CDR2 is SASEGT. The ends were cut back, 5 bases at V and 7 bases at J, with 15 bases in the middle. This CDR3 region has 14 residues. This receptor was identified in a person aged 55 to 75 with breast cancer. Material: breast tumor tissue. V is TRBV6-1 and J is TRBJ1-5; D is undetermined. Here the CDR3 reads CASSSGPSQQPQHF. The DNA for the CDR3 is TGTGCCAGCAGTTCCGGACCCTCCCAGCAGCCCCAGCATTTT.